Below, 29 T cell receptor beta chains from the same sample are listed, as sequenced in a study of low-dose radiotherapy and immunotherapy resistance in tumors. Gene-specific TRAV and TRBV primers were used for first-strand cDNA, covering alpha and beta chains. With a constant-region primer and a V-primer adapter, TCRs were subjected to about 20 PCR cycles of amplification. MiXCR, applied by TCRdb to the reads, yields one record per CDR3 protein. The sample shows nearly 95,000 distinct CDR3 sequences, 9.4% of them seen only once. The time point was: before trial treatment. The material was PBMCs, obtained before treatment. The receptor set was obtained from a male donor with prostate cancer.

This clonotype was detected many times. The chain employs TRBV18 and TRBJ2-2; 9 bases are a match to TRBD1. The V gene end was trimmed by 7 bases and the J gene end by 5 bases; junction bases not matched to a gene: 5. CDR1 KGHSH and CDR2 LQKENI come from the germline V gene. The CDR3 has 14 residues. In nucleotides, the CDR3 is TGTGCCAGCTACGGACAGGGGAAAACCGGGGAGCTGTTTTTT. Protein sequence: CASYGQGKTGELFF. Together with reference TRBV18 and TRBJ2-2, the CDR3 gives the full variable domain: NAGVMQNPRHLVRRRGQEARLRCSPMKGHSHVYWYRQLPEEGLKFMVYLQKENIIDESGMPKERFSAEFPKEGPSILRIQQVVRGDSAAYFCASYGQGKTGELFFGEGSRLTVL.

This clonotype was picked up many times. This rearrangement joins TRBV5-5 to TRBJ2-7, with 7 nucleotides matching TRBD1. V was pared by 3 bases and J by 2 bases, with 5 bases of the junction left unmatched. Germline CDR1 is SGHKS and CDR2 is YYEKEE (reference sequence). This CDR3 contains 14 residues. The CDR3 spells CASSSRQGPYEQYF. The CDR3 DNA reads as TGTGCCAGCAGCTCACGACAGGGCCCCTACGAGCAGTACTTC.

At least ten counts were recorded for this clonotype. The rearrangement links TRBV28 to TRBJ1-2; TRBD1 is a possible D gene (6 bases). V lost 5 bases and J lost 0, with 13 bases in between. Germline assignment: CDR1 MDHEN and CDR2 SYDVKM. The CDR3 is made up of 15 amino acids. Written as DNA, the CDR3 is TGTGCCAGCAGTGGCGAGGGACAAGCTAACTATGGCTACACCTTC. Protein product: CASSGEGQANYGYTF.

This clonotype has at least ten counts. J is TRBJ2-1 and V is TRBV7-2, with TRBD2 matching over 9 bases. Per germline, CDR1 SGHTA and CDR2 FQGNSA. After removal of 8 bases from V and 7 bases from J, the junction contained 9 bases not matched to a gene. The CDR3 loop spans 14 amino acids. DNA of the CDR3: TGTGCCAGCCAGGTAGCGGGAGTCTGGAATGAGCAGTTCTTC. This codes for CASQVAGVWNEQFF.

This clonotype was detected ten times or more. The rearrangement joins TRBV20-1 to TRBJ1-5, with D perhaps TRBD1 (6 bases). The CDR3 extends over 15 amino acids. Trimming took 1 base from V and 5 from J, leaving 15 bases between them. The germline V gene has CDR1 DFQATT and CDR2 SNEGSKA (reference sequence). In nucleotides, the CDR3 is TGCAGTGCTAGAGCTGGGCAGGGGAGCCATCAGCCCCAGCATTTT. Its protein product is CSARAGQGSHQPQHF.

This chain joins TRBV28 and TRBJ2-7; 10 bases align to TRBD2. The ends lost 8 bases at V and 0 bases at J; junction bases unmatched: 4. The CDR3 has 14 residues. Germline values: CDR1 MDHEN, CDR2 SYDVKM. For the CDR3, the DNA is TGTGCCAGCGGAACTAGCGGGATCTCCTACGAGCAGTACTTC. This gives the protein CASGTSGISYEQYF. Complete variable domain (other parts from reference TRBV28 and TRBJ2-7): DVKVTQSSRYLVKRTGEKVFLECVQDMDHENMFWYRQDPGLGLRLIYFSYDVKMKEKGDIPEGYSVSREKKERFSLILESASTNQTSMYLCASGTSGISYEQYFGPGTRLTVT.

The table lists this clonotype with many counts. The rearrangement joins TRBV12-3 or TRBV12-4 to TRBJ2-7; D unresolved. The CDR3 is 11 residues long. V lost 6 bases, J lost 2 bases, and 5 bases lay in between. The CDR3 DNA reads TGTGCCAGCAGCAGGACCTACGAGCAGTACTTC. Translation gives CASSRTYEQYF.

There are many counts of this clonotype. An end of the junction differs from the germline gene, which may be a read error. The rearrangement uses TRBV28 and TRBJ2-7; D may be TRBD2 (6 bases). In germline, CDR1 is MDHEN, CDR2 SYDVKM. The CDR3 runs to 14 residues. CDR3 nucleotide sequence: TGTGCCAGCAGGTTAAGCGGGCCCTCCGACGAGCAGTACTTC. Amino acids: CASRLSGPSDEQYF.

This clonotype was seen at least ten times. The chain recombines TRBV2 with TRBJ1-5, with TRBD1 matching 7 bases. The CDR3 extends over 13 amino acids. The germline gives CDR1 SNHLY, CDR2 FYNNEI. V gave up 7 bases and J gave up 3 bases; unmatched junction bases: 3. CDR3 in amino acids: CASKDRANQPQHF. The CDR3 nucleotides are TGTGCCAGCAAAGACAGGGCCAATCAGCCCCAGCATTTT.

This clonotype was recorded many times. The chain carries TRBV7-2 and TRBJ2-3, with 8 bases lining up with TRBD2. The J segment lost 1 base and the V segment lost 0 bases, leaving 3 bases of the junction unmatched. Germline V CDR1 and CDR2: SGHTA, FQGNSA. The CDR3 is made up of 16 amino acids. CDR3 protein: CASSLAATSGTDTQYF. For the CDR3, the DNA is TGTGCCAGCAGCTTAGCGGCGACTAGCGGCACAGATACGCAGTATTTT.

This clonotype was observed many times. The chain uses TRBV6-6 and TRBJ1-2; 7 bases line up with TRBD1. The V gene end was trimmed by 4 bases and the J gene end by 2 bases; junction bases not matched to a gene: 7. CDR1 is MNHNY and CDR2 is SVGAGI in the germline V gene (reference sequence). This CDR3 is 15 amino acids long. CDR3 sequence (DNA): TGTGCCAGCAGTTTGCGACAGGGAGAGAACTATGGCTACACCTTC. Translation: CASSLRQGENYGYTF.

This clonotype has ten or more counts. The chain couples TRBV28 to TRBJ2-3, with TRBD1 identical over 12 bases. V gave up 8 bases and J gave up 9 bases; unmatched junction bases: 6. The CDR3 is 13 residues long. The germline V gene has CDR1 MDHEN and CDR2 SYDVKM. The DNA for the CDR3 is TGTGCCAGCGCCTCCGGGACAGGGGGCACGCAGTATTTT. Translating gives CASASGTGGTQYF.

This clonotype was seen ten or more times. This sequence joins TRBV29-1 and TRBJ2-3, with a tentative D call TRBD2 (5 bases). CDR3 length: 13 amino acids. Germline V gene lookup returns CDR1 SQVTM and CDR2 ANQGSEA. In DNA, the CDR3 is TGCTCCAAAAGGGCCGGCGGGACAGATACGCAGTATTTT. Translated, it gives CSKRAGGTDTQYF.

On this clonotype itself: A far larger clone differs by one base, so this is likely a read error. J is TRBJ2-7 and V is TRBV5-3, with D possibly matching TRBD2 (5 bases). TRBV5-3 carries the ORF label, with uncertain function. This CDR3 is built from 13 residues. CDR3 bases: TGTGCCAGCAGCTTGGAGAGGGTGGCCGTGCAGTACTTC. It is translated as CASSLERVAVQYF.

This clonotype has a count of ten or more. The chain couples TRBV18 to TRBJ2-2, with unresolved D. The CDR3 is 12 residues long. The germline V gene encodes CDR1 KGHSH and CDR2 LQKENI. Trimming stripped 3 bases from V and 9 bases from J, with 8 bases between. CDR3 sequence reads: CASSPSSRELFF. In DNA, the CDR3 is TGTGCCAGCTCACCTAGTTCCCGGGAGCTGTTTTTT.

This clonotype was found many times. The chain is built from TRBV5-1 and TRBJ1-2; no clear D. Germline loops: CDR1 SGHRS, CDR2 YFSETQ. The CDR3 totals 14 residues. Trimming removed 0 bases from V and 6 bases from J, with 12 bases in between. As DNA, the CDR3 is TGCGCCAGCAGCTTGGAGTACACCCTGGATGGCTACACCTTC. Its protein is CASSLEYTLDGYTF.

This clonotype was recorded many times. J is TRBJ2-3 and V is TRBV28; D remains unclear. This CDR3 is built from 12 residues. Germline V lookup: CDR1 MDHEN, CDR2 SYDVKM. With 6 bases removed from V and 5 bases from J, the gap between germline ends came to 9 bases. The CDR3 DNA reads as TGTGCCAGCAGCAAAAGATTAGATACGCAGTATTTT. Translating gives CASSKRLDTQYF.

This clonotype was found many times. This chain connects TRBV28 to TRBJ1-5, with TRBD1 matching 9 bases. This CDR3 comprises 14 residues. The germline V gene encodes CDR1 MDHEN and CDR2 SYDVKM. Unmatched junction bases numbered 3, after V lost 4 bases and J lost 5 bases. CDR3 sequence: CASSYGTGHQPQHF. The CDR3 DNA follows: TGTGCCAGCAGTTACGGGACAGGGCATCAGCCCCAGCATTTT.

The chain is built from TRBV27 and TRBJ2-7, with 11 nucleotides matching TRBD2. V lost 0 bases to trimming and J lost 2 bases; unmatched junction nucleotides: 3. The germline V gene encodes CDR1 MNHEY and CDR2 SMNVEV (reference sequence). The CDR3 totals 16 residues. CDR3 residues: CASSLSTSGGTYEQYF. CDR3 in DNA: TGTGCCAGCAGTTTATCAACTAGCGGGGGAACCTACGAGCAGTACTTC.

This clonotype was recorded at least ten times. The rearrangement links TRBV3-1 to TRBJ2-1; D is undetermined. Trimming removed 2 bases from V and 4 bases from J, with 6 bases in between. Germline V gene sequence: CDR1 LGHDT, CDR2 YNNKEL (reference sequence). The CDR3 runs 13 residues. CDR3 region: CASSQLHYNEQFF. CDR3 coding DNA: TGTGCCAGCAGCCAATTACATTACAATGAGCAGTTCTTC.

At least ten counts were recorded for this clonotype. The CDR3 sequence is CASSYRDRDNEQFF. The CDR3 DNA follows: TGTGCCAGCAGCTACAGGGACAGGGACAATGAGCAGTTCTTC. The rearrangement joins TRBV13 to TRBJ2-1, with TRBD1 matching 9 bases. J gave up 5 bases and V 4 bases, and 3 bases lay outside the gene matches. This CDR3 has 14 residues. Looked up from germline, CDR1 is PRHDT and CDR2 is FYEKMQ (reference sequence).

This clonotype was picked up many times. The chain recombines TRBV28 with TRBJ2-7; D may be TRBD2 (6 bases). The CDR3 covers 14 residues. Germline CDR1 MDHEN, CDR2 SYDVKM. The V gene lost 5 bases and the J gene lost 2 bases, with 13 bases spanning the gap. The CDR3 protein is CASSGDSNAYEQYF. The CDR3 nucleotides are TGTGCCAGCAGTGGGGACTCTAACGCCTACGAGCAGTACTTC.

This clonotype was observed at least ten times. This chain links TRBV7-2 with TRBJ1-2; TRBD1 aligns across 10 bases. The CDR3 consists of 15 residues. With 7 bases clipped from V and 4 bases from J, the junction kept 9 bases outside the gene matches. The V gene's germline CDR1 is SGHTA and CDR2 FQGNSA. CDR3 amino acids: CASTSPGQGIYGYTF. CDR3 DNA: TGTGCCAGCACTTCGCCGGGACAGGGGATCTATGGCTACACCTTC.

This clonotype was recorded at least ten times. Here the CDR3 DNA reads TGCGCCAGCAGCCAAGATCCGGGCGGAGAGAGCTACGAGCAGTACTTC. Translating it yields CASSQDPGGESYEQYF. This chain connects TRBV4-3 to TRBJ2-7; D unclear. Germline V gives CDR1 LGHNA, CDR2 YSLEER. The CDR3 has 16 amino acids. The V gene lost 0 bases and the J gene lost 3 bases, with 15 bases spanning the gap.

There are a few counts of this clonotype. The rearrangement joins TRBV19 to TRBJ2-4; 8 bases are a match to TRBD2. The V segment lost 5 bases and the J segment 1 base; nucleotides outside the gene matches: 7. Germline V gives CDR1 LNHDA, CDR2 SQIVND (reference sequence). This CDR3 is 16 amino acids long. The CDR3 bases are TGTGCCAGTAGTCAAGCGGGAGAGGGGGCCAAAAACATTCAGTACTTC. This sequence encodes CASSQAGEGAKNIQYF.

This clonotype was seen repeatedly, ten times or more. The chain joins TRBV7-8 to TRBJ2-1; TRBD2 matches 11 bases. J was trimmed by 6 bases and V by 3 bases; bases with no gene match: 4. The germline CDR1 and CDR2 sequences are SGHVS and FQNEAQ. The length of the CDR3 is 15 residues. In DNA, the CDR3 is TGTGCCAGCAGCTTCGGGACTAGCGGAATCAATGAGCAGTTCTTC. Amino acid sequence: CASSFGTSGINEQFF.

This clonotype was recorded many times. This chain links TRBV30 with TRBJ2-1; possibly TRBD2 for D (6 bases). Germline assignment: CDR1 GTSNPN and CDR2 SVGIG (reference sequence). The CDR3 runs 14 residues. Trimming left V 5 bases short and J 6 bases short, with 17 bases between. CDR3 sequence reads: CAWGTGTQINEQFF. The CDR3 DNA reads TGTGCCTGGGGAACCGGGACTCAAATCAATGAGCAGTTCTTC.

The chain recombines TRBV7-2 with TRBJ2-5; no reliable D call. CDR3 length equals 13 residues. Germline assignment: CDR1 SGHTA and CDR2 FQGNSA. Deletions cut 2 bases from V and 1 base from J, with 5 bases between. CDR3 coding DNA: TGTGCCAGCAGCTTAAACAGCCAAGAGACCCAGTACTTC. Amino acid sequence: CASSLNSQETQYF.

This clonotype has just one count. This likely came from a read error, as a far larger clone is one base away. The chain combines TRBV12-3 or TRBV12-4 with TRBJ2-3, with 7 positions matching TRBD2. This CDR3 spans 15 amino acids. V lost 6 bases and J lost 7; bases outside the gene matches: 13. Here the CDR3 reads CASSLRDYASHTQYF. CDR3 in DNA: TGTGCCAGCAGCCTCCGGGACTACGCGTCCCATACGCAGTATTTT.